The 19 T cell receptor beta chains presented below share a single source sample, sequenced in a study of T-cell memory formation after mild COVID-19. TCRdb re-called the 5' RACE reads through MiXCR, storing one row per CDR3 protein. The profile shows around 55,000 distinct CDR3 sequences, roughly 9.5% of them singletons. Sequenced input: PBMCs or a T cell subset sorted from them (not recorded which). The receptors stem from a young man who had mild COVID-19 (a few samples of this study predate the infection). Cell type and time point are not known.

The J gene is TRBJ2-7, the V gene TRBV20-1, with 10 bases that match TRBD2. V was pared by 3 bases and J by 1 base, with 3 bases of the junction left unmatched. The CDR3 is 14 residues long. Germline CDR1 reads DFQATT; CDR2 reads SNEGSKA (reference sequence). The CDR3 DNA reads TGCAGTGCTAGGAGCGGGGGGGGATCCTACGAGCAGTACTTC. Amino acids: CSARSGGGSYEQYF.

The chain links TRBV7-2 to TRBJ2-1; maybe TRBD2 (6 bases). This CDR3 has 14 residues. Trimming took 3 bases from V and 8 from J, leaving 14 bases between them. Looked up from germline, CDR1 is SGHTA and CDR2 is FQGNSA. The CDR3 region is CASSLTRDIDEQFF. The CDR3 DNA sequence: TGTGCCAGCAGCTTGACTAGAGATATCGATGAGCAGTTCTTC.

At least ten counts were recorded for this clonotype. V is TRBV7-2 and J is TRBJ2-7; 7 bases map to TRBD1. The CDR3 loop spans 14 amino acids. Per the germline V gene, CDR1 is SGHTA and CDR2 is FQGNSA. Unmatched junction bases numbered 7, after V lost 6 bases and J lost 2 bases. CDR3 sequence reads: CASRQGQEAYEQYF. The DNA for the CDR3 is TGTGCCAGCAGACAAGGACAGGAAGCCTACGAGCAGTACTTC.

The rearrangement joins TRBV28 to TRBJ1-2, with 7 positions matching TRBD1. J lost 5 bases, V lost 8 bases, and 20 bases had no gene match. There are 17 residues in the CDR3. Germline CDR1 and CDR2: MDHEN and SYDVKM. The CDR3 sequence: CASGWSGTATPSYGYTF. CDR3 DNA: TGTGCCAGCGGGTGGAGTGGGACAGCCACTCCTTCTTATGGCTACACCTTC.

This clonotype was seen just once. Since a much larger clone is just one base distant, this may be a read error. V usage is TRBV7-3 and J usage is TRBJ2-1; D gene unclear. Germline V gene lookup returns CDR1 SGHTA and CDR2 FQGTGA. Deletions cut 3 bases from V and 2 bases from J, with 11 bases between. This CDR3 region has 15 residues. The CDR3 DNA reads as TGTGCCAGCAGCTTCCCATGGAAGACCTACAATGAGCAGTTCTTC. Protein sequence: CASSFPWKTYNEQFF.

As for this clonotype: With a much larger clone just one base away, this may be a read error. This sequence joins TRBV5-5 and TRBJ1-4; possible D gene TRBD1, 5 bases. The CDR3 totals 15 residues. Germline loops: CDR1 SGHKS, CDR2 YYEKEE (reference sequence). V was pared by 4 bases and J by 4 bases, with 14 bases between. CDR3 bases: TGTGCCAGCAGCATTTTGGGAGGGGATAATGAAAAACTGTTTTTT. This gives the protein CASSILGGDNEKLFF.

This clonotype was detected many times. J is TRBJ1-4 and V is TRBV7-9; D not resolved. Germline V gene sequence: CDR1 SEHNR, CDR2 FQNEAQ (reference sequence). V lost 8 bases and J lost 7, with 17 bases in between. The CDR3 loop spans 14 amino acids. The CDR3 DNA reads TGTGCCAGCGCGAAATGGGAGGAGCGTGAAAAACTGTTTTTT. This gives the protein CASAKWEEREKLFF.

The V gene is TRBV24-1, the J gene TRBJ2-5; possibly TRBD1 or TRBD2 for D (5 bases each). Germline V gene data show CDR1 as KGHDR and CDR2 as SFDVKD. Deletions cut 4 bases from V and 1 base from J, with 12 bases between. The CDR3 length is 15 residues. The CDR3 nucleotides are TGTGCCACCAGTGACCGGGGACGGATCCAAGAGACCCAGTACTTC. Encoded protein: CATSDRGRIQETQYF.

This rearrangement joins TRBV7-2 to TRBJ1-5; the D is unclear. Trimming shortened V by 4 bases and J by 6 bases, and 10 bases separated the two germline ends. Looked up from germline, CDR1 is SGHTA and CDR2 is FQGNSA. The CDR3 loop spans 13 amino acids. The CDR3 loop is CASSYLQGQPQHF. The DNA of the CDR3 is TGTGCCAGCAGCTATTTACAAGGTCAGCCCCAGCATTTT.

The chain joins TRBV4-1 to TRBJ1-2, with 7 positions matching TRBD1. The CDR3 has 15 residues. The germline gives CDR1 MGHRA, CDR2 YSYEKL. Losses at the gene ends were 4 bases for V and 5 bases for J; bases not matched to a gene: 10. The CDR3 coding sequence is TGCGCCAGCAGCCGCACCTCAGGGGGGAGGTATGGCTACACCTTC. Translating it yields CASSRTSGGRYGYTF.

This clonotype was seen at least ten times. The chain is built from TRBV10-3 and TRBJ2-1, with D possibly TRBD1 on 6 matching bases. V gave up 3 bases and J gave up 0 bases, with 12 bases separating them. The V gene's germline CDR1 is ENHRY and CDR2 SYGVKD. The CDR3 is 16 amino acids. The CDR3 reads CAISDPPGHSYNEQFF. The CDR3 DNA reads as TGTGCCATCAGTGATCCGCCGGGACACTCCTACAATGAGCAGTTCTTC.

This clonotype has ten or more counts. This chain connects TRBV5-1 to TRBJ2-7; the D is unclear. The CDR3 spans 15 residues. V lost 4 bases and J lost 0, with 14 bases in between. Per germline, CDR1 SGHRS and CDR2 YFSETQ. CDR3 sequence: CASSRSFVGSYEQYF. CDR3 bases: TGCGCCAGCAGCCGATCGTTCGTCGGCTCCTACGAGCAGTACTTC.

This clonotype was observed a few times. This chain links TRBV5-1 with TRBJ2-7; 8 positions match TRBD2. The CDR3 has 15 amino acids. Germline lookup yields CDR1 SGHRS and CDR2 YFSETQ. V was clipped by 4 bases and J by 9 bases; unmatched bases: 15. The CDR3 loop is CASSRAGDKVEGQYF. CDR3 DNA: TGCGCCAGCAGCAGAGCGGGGGACAAAGTTGAGGGGCAGTACTTC.

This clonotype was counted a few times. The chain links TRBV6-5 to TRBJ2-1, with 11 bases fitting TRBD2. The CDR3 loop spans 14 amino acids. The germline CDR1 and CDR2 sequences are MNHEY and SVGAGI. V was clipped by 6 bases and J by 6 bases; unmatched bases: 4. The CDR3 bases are TGTGCCAGCAGACTGGGACTAGCGGCCAATGAGCAGTTCTTC. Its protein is CASRLGLAANEQFF.

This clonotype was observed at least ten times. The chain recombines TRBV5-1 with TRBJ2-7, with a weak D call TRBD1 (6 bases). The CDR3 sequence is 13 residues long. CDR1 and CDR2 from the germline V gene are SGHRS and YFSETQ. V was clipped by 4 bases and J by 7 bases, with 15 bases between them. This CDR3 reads CASSIDQTGEQYF. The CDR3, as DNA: TGCGCCAGCAGCATCGATCAAACAGGGGAGCAGTACTTC.

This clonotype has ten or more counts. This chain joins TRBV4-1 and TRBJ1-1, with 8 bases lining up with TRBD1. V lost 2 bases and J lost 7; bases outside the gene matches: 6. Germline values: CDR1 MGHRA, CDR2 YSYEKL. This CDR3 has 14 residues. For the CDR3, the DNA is TGCGCCAGCAGCCAACCGACAGGGGAGGATGAAGCTTTCTTT. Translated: CASSQPTGEDEAFF.

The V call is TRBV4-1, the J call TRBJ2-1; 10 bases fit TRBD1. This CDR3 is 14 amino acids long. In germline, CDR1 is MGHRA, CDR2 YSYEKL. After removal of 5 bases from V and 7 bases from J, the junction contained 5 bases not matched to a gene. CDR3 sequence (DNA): TGCGCCAGCAGCAATCCGGGACAGGGGAATGAGCAGTTCTTC. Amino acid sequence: CASSNPGQGNEQFF.

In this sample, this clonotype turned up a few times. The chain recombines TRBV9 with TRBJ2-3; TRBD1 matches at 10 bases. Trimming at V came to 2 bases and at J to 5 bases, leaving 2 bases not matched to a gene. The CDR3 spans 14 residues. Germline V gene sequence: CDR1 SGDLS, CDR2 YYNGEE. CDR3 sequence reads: CASSVTGGKDTQYF. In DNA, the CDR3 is TGTGCCAGCAGCGTGACAGGGGGCAAAGATACGCAGTATTTT.

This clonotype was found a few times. The CDR3 bases are TGCAGTGCTAGCATTATTCTTAACTATGGCTACACCTTC. Translation gives CSASIILNYGYTF. The chain links TRBV20-1 to TRBJ1-2, with no clear D. Germline V gene lookup returns CDR1 DFQATT and CDR2 SNEGSKA (reference sequence). The ends were cut back, 3 bases at V and 1 base at J, with 9 bases in the middle. This CDR3 contains 13 residues.